The 27 T cell receptor beta chains presented below share a single source sample, sequenced in a study of blood T cell repertoires in COVID-19. The repertoire was sequenced with immunoSEQ multiplex PCR; TCRdb's copy has only in-frame clones and lacks some. The sample lists 140,000 to 150,000 clones, 75% to 90% seen once, with 2.5% to 3.5% in the top ten. The sequenced material came from peripheral blood. Source of these receptors: a woman aged 60-75 years with active COVID-19.

The V gene is TRBV7-6, the J gene TRBJ2-3; D is unclear. CDR1 and CDR2 (germline): SGHVS, FNYEAQ. V lost 1 base and J lost 0, with 8 bases in between. CDR3 length: 15 residues. The CDR3 DNA is TGTGCCAGCAGCTTAGTACCCCTAAGCACAGATACGCAGTATTTT. Residues: CASSLVPLSTDTQYF.

The chain joins TRBV11-3 to TRBJ2-7; D remains ambiguous. V was clipped by 0 bases and J by 6 bases, with 12 bases between them. From germline, CDR1 is SGHNT and CDR2 YENEEA. This CDR3 region has 14 residues. CDR3 sequence (DNA): TGTGCCAGCAGCTTAGACCTGACTGGATCCGAGCAGTACTTC. It translates to CASSLDLTGSEQYF.

The chain joins TRBV6-5 to TRBJ1-5, with 8 bases lining up with TRBD1. This CDR3 is 13 amino acids long. Germline lookup yields CDR1 MNHEY and CDR2 SVGAGI. V lost 5 bases, J lost 6 bases, and 3 bases stayed unmatched. CDR3 sequence (DNA): TGTGCCAGCAGTCCAGGGGGCCGTCAGCCCCAGCATTTT. It is translated as CASSPGGRQPQHF.

CDR3 residues: CAIRQGLNTEAFF. In DNA, the CDR3 is TGTGCCATCCGACAGGGATTGAACACTGAAGCTTTCTTT. J is TRBJ1-1 and V is TRBV10-3, with 7 nucleotides matching TRBD1. Germline V gene sequence: CDR1 ENHRY, CDR2 SYGVKD. The CDR3 extends over 13 amino acids. The V segment lost 8 bases and the J segment 0 bases; nucleotides outside the gene matches: 3.

The chain recombines TRBV4-2 with TRBJ1-2; TRBD1 agrees at 7 bases. The CDR3 is 15 residues long. With V trimmed by 0 bases and J by 5 bases, 6 bases remained unmatched. CDR1 LGHNA and CDR2 YNFKEQ come from the germline V gene. In DNA form, the CDR3 reads TGTGCCAGCAGCCAAGATCATTCAGGGGGGTATGGCTACACCTTC. Translation gives CASSQDHSGGYGYTF.

The chain is built from TRBV24-1 and TRBJ1-2, with TRBD1 matching 9 bases. Germline loops: CDR1 KGHDR, CDR2 SFDVKD. V shed 3 bases and J 4 bases; nucleotides not matched to a gene: 5. The CDR3 totals 15 residues. The CDR3 coding sequence is TGTGCCACCAGTGATCGGACAGGGGAGGGCTATGGCTACACCTTC. It translates to CATSDRTGEGYGYTF.

This chain links TRBV7-2 with TRBJ2-6; D is ambiguous. CDR1 and CDR2 from the germline V gene are SGHTA and FQGNSA. The ends were cut back, 0 bases at V and 0 bases at J, with 12 bases in the middle. This CDR3 comprises 18 residues. The CDR3 region is CASSLASGFSSGANVLTF. CDR3 bases: TGTGCCAGCAGCTTAGCCTCCGGGTTCAGCTCTGGGGCCAACGTCCTGACTTTC. Variable domain in full (rest from reference TRBV7-2 and TRBJ2-6): GAGVSQSPSNKVTEKGKDVELRCDPISGHTALYWYRQSLGQGLEFLIYFQGNSAPDKSGLPSDRFSAERTGGSVSTLTIQRTQQEDSAVYLCASSLASGFSSGANVLTFGAGSRLTVL.

This clone has just one count. The rearrangement joins TRBV11-2 to TRBJ2-3; 7 nucleotides align to TRBD2. Germline-derived CDR1 and CDR2 are SGHAT and FQNNGV. The junction had 8 bases not matched to a gene; V was cut back by 4 bases and J by 4 bases. The CDR3 is 15 residues long. The CDR3 sequence: CASSSPGGRADTQYF. CDR3 bases: TGTGCCAGCAGCTCCCCCGGCGGGAGAGCAGATACGCAGTATTTT.

The chain carries TRBV6-1 and TRBJ1-3; D not resolved. The V end lost 0 bases, the J end lost 0 bases, and 12 bases lay between the germline ends. This CDR3 has 17 residues. Germline CDR1 and CDR2: MNHNS and SASEGT. The CDR3 loop reads CASSEARVWNSGNTIYF. For the CDR3, the DNA is TGTGCCAGCAGTGAAGCGCGGGTTTGGAACTCTGGAAACACCATATATTTT.

This chain uses TRBV28 with TRBJ1-6; a possible D gene is TRBD1 (6 bases). The germline V and J ends were trimmed by 5 bases and 13 bases, with 18 bases remaining between them. The CDR3 is made up of 14 amino acids. Germline-derived CDR1 and CDR2 are MDHEN and SYDVKM. CDR3 loop: CASSKPSQGQPLHF. The CDR3 coding sequence is TGTGCCAGCAGTAAACCTTCACAGGGTCAGCCCCTCCACTTT.

The J gene is TRBJ1-5, the V gene TRBV19, with a weak D call TRBD1 (5 bases). The CDR3 extends over 12 amino acids. The V and J ends lost 9 bases and 9 bases respectively, with 15 bases between them. Germline V gives CDR1 LNHDA, CDR2 SQIVND (reference sequence). CDR3 residues: CASRVAGGPQHF. CDR3 DNA: TGTGCCAGCAGGGTTGCCGGGGGGCCCCAGCATTTT.

The J gene is TRBJ1-2, the V gene TRBV28, with 8 positions matching TRBD1. V lost 5 bases and J lost 0; bases outside the gene matches: 8. The CDR3 runs 16 residues. Germline values: CDR1 MDHEN, CDR2 SYDVKM. In nucleotides, the CDR3 is TGTGCCAGCAGTCCCCCAGGGGGCGGGGCTAACTATGGCTACACCTTC. It yields the protein CASSPPGGGANYGYTF.

The rearrangement uses TRBV19 and TRBJ2-4; 7 nucleotides match TRBD1. In germline, CDR1 is LNHDA, CDR2 SQIVND (reference sequence). The V and J ends lost 3 bases and 9 bases, in that order; junction bases with no gene match: 11. The CDR3 length is 15 residues. CDR3 protein: CASSIPTTGSAIQYF. The CDR3 DNA reads TGTGCCAGTAGTATCCCGACGACAGGGAGTGCCATTCAGTACTTC.

Here the CDR3 DNA reads TGTGCCAGCAGTTTAGGACTGGGGGGGGGTAGCTACGAGCAGTACTTC. This codes for CASSLGLGGGSYEQYF. This chain connects TRBV28 to TRBJ2-7, with 7 bases matching TRBD2. Germline V gene sequence: CDR1 MDHEN, CDR2 SYDVKM. The CDR3 has 16 amino acids. V lost 2 bases and J lost 3; bases outside the gene matches: 10. The full variable domain, rest sourced from reference TRBV28 and TRBJ2-7, is DVKVTQSSRYLVKRTGEKVFLECVQDMDHENMFWYRQDPGLGLRLIYFSYDVKMKEKGDIPEGYSVSREKKERFSLILESASTNQTSMYLCASSLGLGGGSYEQYFGPGTRLTVT.

The chain uses TRBV4-1 and TRBJ1-1; D possibly corresponds to TRBD1 (5 bases). This CDR3 is built from 14 residues. Germline CDR1 and CDR2: MGHRA and YSYEKL. With 0 bases removed from V and 5 bases from J, the gap between germline ends came to 10 bases. The CDR3: CASSQDLGGTEAFF. CDR3 DNA: TGCGCCAGCAGCCAAGATTTGGGGGGGACTGAAGCTTTCTTT.

The chain employs TRBV30 and TRBJ2-1; 8 bases match TRBD2. Per the germline V gene, CDR1 is GTSNPN and CDR2 is SVGIG (reference sequence). The length of the CDR3 is 17 residues. The junction had 11 bases not matched to a gene; V was cut back by 4 bases and J by 0 bases. CDR3 loop: CAWIGLAGASSYNEQFF. The DNA for the CDR3 is TGTGCCTGGATAGGGCTAGCGGGCGCCAGCTCCTACAATGAGCAGTTCTTC.

The chain uses TRBV6-6 and TRBJ2-3, with 7 bases aligning to TRBD1. Germline V gives CDR1 MNHNY, CDR2 SVGAGI (reference sequence). V gave up 8 bases and J gave up 0 bases; unmatched junction bases: 5. The CDR3 runs to 14 residues. The CDR3 bases are TGTGCCAGCGGACCGGGACAGAGCACAGATACGCAGTATTTT. The encoded protein is CASGPGQSTDTQYF.

The J gene is TRBJ1-2, the V gene TRBV7-2, with D unclear. The V end was cut by 1 base, the J end by 7 bases, with 7 bases between. Germline lookup yields CDR1 SGHTA and CDR2 FQGNSA. The CDR3 sequence is 12 residues long. The CDR3 region has the DNA TGTGCCAGCAGCTTAGACTCGCGTGGCTACACCTTC. It codes for CASSLDSRGYTF.

In this sample, this clone turned up once. The rearrangement uses TRBV7-2 and TRBJ1-5; 7 bases fit TRBD1. Germline CDR1 and CDR2: SGHTA and FQGNSA. This CDR3 spans 17 amino acids. V lost 5 bases, J lost 0 bases, and 10 bases stayed unmatched. This CDR3 is CASSLGTAFSSNQPQHF. CDR3 nucleotides: TGTGCCAGCAGCCTGGGGACAGCTTTCAGTAGCAATCAGCCCCAGCATTTT.

This chain joins TRBV5-4 and TRBJ2-1, with 9 bases fitting TRBD2. This CDR3 region has 19 residues. Germline assignment: CDR1 SGHNT and CDR2 YYREEE (reference sequence). With 3 bases clipped from V and 4 bases from J, the junction kept 17 bases outside the gene matches. CDR3 amino acids: CASSSLGTSSWWSYNEQFF. The CDR3 DNA sequence: TGTGCCAGCAGCTCCCTCGGGACTAGCTCCTGGTGGTCATACAATGAGCAGTTCTTC.

The chain is built from TRBV7-9 and TRBJ1-5, with a tentative D call TRBD1 (5 bases). Trimming stripped 1 base from V and 3 bases from J, with 7 bases between. Germline assignment: CDR1 SEHNR and CDR2 FQNEAQ (reference sequence). The CDR3 has 14 residues. This CDR3 reads CASSLGGDNQPQHF. The CDR3 region has the DNA TGTGCCAGCAGCTTAGGGGGGGACAATCAGCCCCAGCATTTT.

The gene calls are TRBV7-2 and TRBJ2-2; D gene unclear. From germline, CDR1 is SGHTA and CDR2 FQGNSA. V was pared by 1 base and J by 2 bases, with 8 bases between. This CDR3 is built from 15 residues. This CDR3 reads CASSLGPFNTGELFF. CDR3 in DNA: TGTGCCAGCAGCTTAGGTCCTTTTAACACCGGGGAGCTGTTTTTT.

This sequence joins TRBV2 and TRBJ1-5; D possibly corresponds to TRBD1 (6 bases). CDR1 is SNHLY, CDR2 FYNNEI, per germline. The ends were cut back, 6 bases at V and 2 bases at J, with 14 bases in the middle. The CDR3 covers 15 residues. The CDR3 here is CASRAQGSGNQPQHF. CDR3 bases: TGTGCCAGCAGGGCACAGGGTTCGGGCAATCAGCCCCAGCATTTT. The whole variable domain, filled in from reference TRBV2 and TRBJ1-5, reads EPEVTQTPSHQVTQMGQEVILRCVPISNHLYFYWYRQILGQKVEFLVSFYNNEISEKSEIFDDQFSVERPDGSNFTLKIRSTKLEDSAMYFCASRAQGSGNQPQHFGDGTRLSIL.

The chain employs TRBV29-1 and TRBJ2-7; 7 bases are shared with TRBD1. There are 13 residues in the CDR3. The ends lost 4 bases at V and 0 bases at J; junction bases unmatched: 3. Germline CDR1 is SQVTM and CDR2 is ANQGSEA. The CDR3 coding sequence is TGCAGCGTTGGGCAGGGGGTCTCCTACGAGCAGTACTTC. This gives the protein CSVGQGVSYEQYF.

This chain links TRBV28 with TRBJ1-3; 7 bases fit TRBD1. Per germline, CDR1 MDHEN and CDR2 SYDVKM. V gave up 5 bases and J gave up 2 bases; unmatched junction bases: 9. CDR3 size: 16 residues. CDR3: CASSPSGTVAGNTIYF. In DNA, the CDR3 is TGTGCCAGCAGTCCGTCAGGGACAGTTGCTGGAAACACCATATATTTT.

This sequence joins TRBV5-1 and TRBJ2-7, with 11 bases lining up with TRBD2. This CDR3 has 15 residues. CDR1 is SGHRS, CDR2 YFSETQ, per germline. After removal of 5 bases from V and 6 bases from J, the junction contained 10 bases not matched to a gene. In nucleotides, the CDR3 is TGCGCCAGCAGGTGGACTAGCGGGCAAACTGGCGAGCAGTACTTC. Translating gives CASRWTSGQTGEQYF.

CDR3 residues: CASSFSLDPIRGGTDTQYF. The CDR3 DNA reads as TGTGCCAGCAGTTTCAGCCTAGATCCGATCCGGGGGGGCACAGATACGCAGTATTTT. V gene TRBV27 combines with J gene TRBJ2-3; 7 bases align to TRBD2. CDR3 length: 19 residues. Germline V gives CDR1 MNHEY, CDR2 SMNVEV (reference sequence). The ends lost 3 bases at V and 1 base at J; junction bases unmatched: 16.